These T cell receptor beta chains were read from a single sample in a study of CD8 T cells in ankylosing spondylitis. TCRdb passed the 5' RACE reads through MiXCR, listing each CDR3 protein once. The table has under 450,000 distinct CDR3 sequences, approximately 20% seen once; the top ten hold roughly 14%. The sample taken for sequencing was blood, either unsorted or a sorted T cell fraction (not recorded which). The receptor source for this set is a male donor with ankylosing spondylitis or in good health (not recorded which). The CDR3 runs from the conserved cysteine through the conserved F or W. The D gene is left open where the match is weak. The listing skips clone size in some rows; elsewhere it reads once, few, many or a size class.

NA	TRBV15	NA	TRBJ2-1	13	TGTGCCACCAGCAGGGAGGTTGGTAATGAGCAGTTCTTC	CATSREVGNEQFF
NA	TRBV7-9	TRBD1	TRBJ2-7	14	TGTGCCAGCAGCTTAAAGGGGGCGGCCTACGAGCAGTACTTC	CASSLKGAAYEQYF
NA	TRBV7-8	TRBD2	TRBJ2-3	13	TGTGCCAGCAGCAGAAGCGGGGGGGATACGCAGTATTTT	CASSRSGGDTQYF
NA	TRBV7-9	NA	TRBJ2-7	14	TGTGCCAGCAGCCCGCAGTCAGGGTTCTACGAGCAGTACTTC	CASSPQSGFYEQYF
NA	TRBV6-2/TRBV6-3	NA	TRBJ2-1	16	TGTGCCAGCAGTTATGGTCCCCAAAGAGTCTACAATGAGCAGTTCTTC	CASSYGPQRVYNEQFF
NA	TRBV12-3/TRBV12-4	NA	TRBJ1-5	14	TGTGCCAGCAGTTTTGGGTTAAGGAATCAGCCCCAGCATTTT	CASSFGLRNQPQHF
NA	TRBV29-1	NA	TRBJ1-1	13	TGCAGCGTTGAAGACAGGTTAAACACTGAAGCTTTCTTT	CSVEDRLNTEAFF
NA	TRBV20-1	NA	TRBJ2-3	17	TGCAGTGCTCAAGGCCCCAGAAAGGAGATTAGCACAGATACGCAGTATTTT	CSAQGPRKEISTDTQYF
NA	TRBV27	NA	TRBJ2-7	15	TGTGCCAGCACCCCGAGGGTTGGGGGCGCCTACGAGCAGTACTTC	CASTPRVGGAYEQYF
NA	TRBV28	NA	TRBJ2-1	14	TGTGCCAGCAGTTTCTCGAAAGCGTTGGATGAGCAGTTCTTC	CASSFSKALDEQFF
NA	TRBV3-1	NA	TRBJ2-3	15	TGTGCCAGCAGCCAAGATTATGGAGTGGCAGATACGCAGTATTTT	CASSQDYGVADTQYF
NA	TRBV5-6	NA	TRBJ1-2	11	TGTGCCAGCAGCTTGGGGGGTGGCTACACCTTC	CASSLGGGYTF
NA	TRBV27	NA	TRBJ2-1	16	TGTGCCAGCATCCCGGTCCTCGGGGGCTCCTACAATGAGCAGTTCTTC	CASIPVLGGSYNEQFF
few	TRBV6-5	NA	TRBJ1-6	12	TGTGCCAGCAGAACCCCGGGGTCACCCCTCCACTTT	CASRTPGSPLHF
NA	TRBV15	NA	TRBJ2-3	13	TGTGCCACCAGGGCTTCAAGCACAGATACGCAGTATTTT	CATRASSTDTQYF
few	TRBV2	NA	TRBJ1-1	13	TGTGCCAGCATCCTGACCAGGGCCACTGAAGCTTTCTTT	CASILTRATEAFF
few	TRBV7-9	TRBD1	TRBJ2-1	17	TGTGCCAGCAGCTCCCGACAGGGGGGGACCAACTACAATGAGCAGTTCTTC	CASSSRQGGTNYNEQFF
few	TRBV12-3/TRBV12-4	NA	TRBJ1-5	15	TGTGCCAGCAGTTCAGTAACAGGGCCCAATCAGCCCCAGCATTTT	CASSSVTGPNQPQHF
few	TRBV7-9	NA	TRBJ2-2	14	TGTGCCAGCATCCTAACCGAGGATACCGGGGAGCTGTTTTTT	CASILTEDTGELFF
NA	TRBV21-1	NA	TRBJ1-1	14	TGTGCCAGCAGCGAACGACAGGGGGGGACTGAAGCTTTCTTT	CASSERQGGTEAFF
NA	TRBV4-1	NA	TRBJ2-1	15	TGCGCCAGCAGCCAGGGGCAGGGTCGGGGCAATGAGCAGTTCTTC	CASSQGQGRGNEQFF
NA	TRBV9	NA	TRBJ2-7	13	TGTGCCAGCAGCGTAAGTCCCTCCTACGAGCAGTACTTC	CASSVSPSYEQYF
NA	TRBV6-2/TRBV6-3	NA	TRBJ2-5	12	TGTGCCAGCAGTTACGCGCTGGGGGCCCAGTACTTC	CASSYALGAQYF
once	TRBV5-6	TRBD1	TRBJ1-2	13	TGTGCCAGCGGGCCTCAGGGGGCCCGGGGCTACACCTTC	CASGPQGARGYTF
NA	TRBV10-3	TRBD1	TRBJ2-4	15	TGTGCCATCAGCCCGGACAGGGGGGATTTTAACATTCAGTACTTC	CAISPDRGDFNIQYF
NA	TRBV21-1	NA	TRBJ2-7	13	TGTGCCAGCAGCAAAGAGCCAACCTACGAGCAGTACTTC	CASSKEPTYEQYF
few	TRBV6-1	TRBD2	TRBJ2-7	16	TGTGCCAGCCTGTCCGGCCGGGGACTAGCTCCCTACGAGCAGTACTTC	CASLSGRGLAPYEQYF
NA	TRBV6-5	NA	TRBJ1-2	15	TGTGCCAGCAGTTACCGGTCTGGGGGCAGCTATGGCTACACCTTC	CASSYRSGGSYGYTF
few	TRBV7-2	NA	TRBJ2-6	19	TGTGCCAGCAGCTTACCGAGGGAGGGGGCGGCCTCTGGGGCCAACGTCCTGACTTTC	CASSLPREGAASGANVLTF
NA	TRBV2	TRBD1	TRBJ2-5	14	TGTGCCAGCAGAGGACAGGAACCCGGGGAGACCCAGTACTTC	CASRGQEPGETQYF
NA	TRBV12-3/TRBV12-4	TRBD2	TRBJ2-5	15	TGTGCCAGCAGTTACCGGCGGGGGGGCCTAGAGACCCAGTACTTC	CASSYRRGGLETQYF
NA	TRBV3-1	TRBD2	TRBJ2-5	17	TGTGCCAGCAGCAGCACTAGCGGGGGTCCAGAGCGAGAGACCCAGTACTTC	CASSSTSGGPERETQYF
NA	TRBV7-9	NA	TRBJ2-1	16	TGTGCCAGCAGCTCAAAAGAACCCGGCAGGTACAATGAGCAGTTCTTC	CASSSKEPGRYNEQFF
NA	TRBV7-8	TRBD2	TRBJ2-3	15	TGTGCCAGCCGGACTAGCGGGGGGGAAGCAGATACGCAGTATTTT	CASRTSGGEADTQYF
few	TRBV7-2	NA	TRBJ2-6	15	TGTGCCAGCAGCTTACCCTACTCTGGGGCCAACGTCCTGACTTTC	CASSLPYSGANVLTF
once	TRBV11-2	NA	TRBJ2-3	13	TGTGCCAGCAGCTTAGGGGATATAGATACGCAGTATTTT	CASSLGDIDTQYF
few	TRBV4-2	NA	TRBJ2-1	15	TGTGCCAGCAGCCAAGAGACCGGGACCTCCGTGGAGCAGTTCTTC	CASSQETGTSVEQFF
NA	TRBV11-2	NA	TRBJ2-2	16	TGTGCCAGCAGCTTAGGCCAAACAGGGATTACCGGGGAGCTGTTTTTT	CASSLGQTGITGELFF
NA	TRBV28	NA	TRBJ1-4	16	TGTGCCAGCAGTTTACTCGGGGAGCGGACTAATGAAAAACTGTTTTTT	CASSLLGERTNEKLFF
NA	TRBV4-2	TRBD2	TRBJ2-7	14	TGTGCCAGCAGCCCCGGACTAGCGAACTACGAGCAGTACTTC	CASSPGLANYEQYF
NA	TRBV27	NA	TRBJ2-1	16	TGTGCCAGCAGTTCGGTAGGGGGGGCTTCCTACAATGAGCAGTTCTTC	CASSSVGGASYNEQFF
NA	TRBV7-9	NA	TRBJ2-7	13	TGTGCCAGCAGCCCCCGGATCTCCTACGAGCAGTACTTC	CASSPRISYEQYF
few	TRBV20-1	NA	TRBJ1-2	12	TGCAGTGCTAGAACACCCGACTATGGCTACACCTTC	CSARTPDYGYTF
NA	TRBV20-1	TRBD2	TRBJ2-5	15	TGCAGTGCTAGAAGGCTAGCGGGGATCCAAGAGACCCAGTACTTC	CSARRLAGIQETQYF
few	TRBV12-3/TRBV12-4	TRBD2	TRBJ2-7	16	TGTGCCAGCAGTTCCCTACTAGCGGGGAGCTCCTACGAGCAGTACTTC	CASSSLLAGSSYEQYF
few	TRBV28	NA	TRBJ2-7	14	TGTGCCAGCAGTTTACCCCGGGGCCCCTACGAGCAGTACTTC	CASSLPRGPYEQYF
few	TRBV20-1	NA	TRBJ2-7	16	TGCAGTGCCCACCAGGGTGGGGGGACGAGCTCCTACGAGCAGTACTTC	CSAHQGGGTSSYEQYF
many	TRBV12-3/TRBV12-4	TRBD2	TRBJ2-5	13	TGTGCCAGCAGTTCAGCGGGAGTGGAGACCCAGTACTTC	CASSSAGVETQYF
few	TRBV5-1	NA	TRBJ2-7	16	TGCGCCAGCAGCCTCGACGATACTGCGAGCTCCTACGAGCAGTACTTC	CASSLDDTASSYEQYF
few	TRBV28	TRBD2	TRBJ2-1	17	TGTGCCAGCGAGCACGGGACTAGCGGGGGGGACTATTACGAGCAGTTCTTC	CASEHGTSGGDYYEQFF
NA	TRBV4-1	NA	TRBJ1-6	13	TGCGCCAGCAGCGAAGGAGGCATGGGACCCCTCCACTTT	CASSEGGMGPLHF
many	TRBV12-3/TRBV12-4	NA	TRBJ2-1	14	TGTGCCAGCAGAAAACTCGGACTAAGCAATGAGCAGTTCTTC	CASRKLGLSNEQFF